This entry lists 17 T cell receptor beta chains sequenced from one sample in a study of STAT5B mutations in CD4+ large granular lymphocyte leukemia. Measured with immunoSEQ multiplex PCR; TCRdb has only the in-frame clones, and not every one. The sample holds some 34,000 clones, about 70% seen once. Material: CD4+ T cells from blood buffy coats. Every receptor here comes from a human donor in good health.

The chain employs TRBV6-1 and TRBJ1-1; D ambiguous. V was trimmed by 10 bases and J by 5 bases, leaving 14 bases between them. CDR3 size: 12 residues. CDR1 MNHNS and CDR2 SASEGT come from the germline V gene. The CDR3 DNA follows: TGTGCCACCATGCCGCCCGGGACTGAAGCTTTCTTT. Protein: CATMPPGTEAFF.

The chain uses TRBV14 and TRBJ2-2; a weak D match, TRBD1 (6 bases). This CDR3 is built from 17 residues. Germline CDR1 and CDR2: SGHDN and FVKESK. Trimming took 0 bases from V and 7 from J, leaving 18 bases between them. CDR3 sequence: CASSQDKGQPGDGELFF. The CDR3 nucleotides read TGTGCCAGCAGCCAAGATAAGGGACAACCCGGAGACGGGGAGCTGTTTTTT.

This sequence joins TRBV6-1 and TRBJ2-2; 16 nucleotides line up with TRBD2. Germline V lookup: CDR1 MNHNS, CDR2 SASEGT. J lost 4 bases, V lost 0 bases, and 8 bases had no gene match. This CDR3 is 20 amino acids long. Written as DNA, the CDR3 is TGTGCCAGCAGTGAAGCGTCTTGGGGACTAGCGGGAGGGATCACCGGGGAGCTGTTTTTT. Translated: CASSEASWGLAGGITGELFF.

This clone was found once. J is TRBJ2-5 and V is TRBV30; D not resolved. CDR3 size: 12 residues. V gave up 0 bases and J gave up 4 bases, with 6 bases separating them. The germline gives CDR1 GTSNPN, CDR2 SVGIG (reference sequence). DNA of the CDR3: TGTGCCTGGAGTGTCCAGGCAGAGACCCAGTACTTC. Protein product: CAWSVQAETQYF.

This rearrangement joins TRBV6-1 to TRBJ2-4; 9 bases fit TRBD1. With 9 bases clipped from V and 4 bases from J, the junction kept 4 bases outside the gene matches. Germline V gene lookup returns CDR1 MNHNS and CDR2 SASEGT. CDR3 length: 13 residues. CDR3 DNA: TGTGCCAGTAGGGGGACAGGGAAAAACATTCAGTACTTC. Protein: CASRGTGKNIQYF.

The gene calls are TRBV27 and TRBJ1-4, with a tentative D call TRBD1 (6 bases). V lost 6 bases and J lost 4, with 15 bases in between. In germline, CDR1 is MNHEY, CDR2 SMNVEV (reference sequence). The CDR3 is made up of 15 amino acids. The CDR3 DNA sequence: TGTGCCAGCAGACCCGGACGGGACAATAATGAAAAACTGTTTTTT. Protein product: CASRPGRDNNEKLFF.

This sequence joins TRBV9 and TRBJ1-1, with D tentatively TRBD1 (5 bases). CDR1 and CDR2 from the germline V gene are SGDLS and YYNGEE. V shed 3 bases and J shed 0 bases, with 9 bases lying between them. The CDR3 has 14 amino acids. The CDR3 bases are TGTGCCAGCAGCGAACAGGCGATGAACACTGAAGCTTTCTTT. Protein product: CASSEQAMNTEAFF.

J is TRBJ1-2 and V is TRBV2; 11 bases line up with TRBD1. The J segment lost 7 bases and the V segment lost 3 bases, leaving 4 bases of the junction unmatched. The CDR3 extends over 14 amino acids. Germline V gene data show CDR1 as SNHLY and CDR2 as FYNNEI. CDR3 sequence reads: CASSDWDRGVGYTF. CDR3 sequence (DNA): TGTGCCAGCAGTGACTGGGACAGGGGGGTTGGCTACACCTTC.

This clone was counted between two and nine times. This sequence joins TRBV6-1 and TRBJ1-5; D gene ambiguous. In germline, CDR1 is MNHNS, CDR2 SASEGT. V dropped 4 bases and J dropped 6 bases, with 4 bases sitting between them. This CDR3 is 11 amino acids long. The CDR3 bases are TGTGCCAGCAGTGGGGGTCAGCCCCAGCATTTT. Amino acid sequence: CASSGGQPQHF.

A few counts support this clone. This chain connects TRBV7-2 to TRBJ2-7, with 7 nucleotides matching TRBD1. Germline CDR1 and CDR2: SGHTA and FQGNSA. The CDR3 extends over 16 amino acids. V dropped 5 bases and J dropped 3; count of bases not matched to a gene: 13. Written as DNA, the CDR3 is TGTGCCAGCAGCCCCTCCCCGGGACAGCCCGGCTACGAGCAGTACTTC. Protein product: CASSPSPGQPGYEQYF.

The chain has TRBV19 and TRBJ2-1; 8 bases line up with TRBD1. With V trimmed by 9 bases and J by 5 bases, 3 bases remained unmatched. Germline lookup yields CDR1 LNHDA and CDR2 SQIVND (reference sequence). The CDR3 contains 12 residues. CDR3 loop: CASGQGHNEQFF. In DNA, the CDR3 is TGTGCCAGCGGACAGGGCCACAATGAGCAGTTCTTC.

V is TRBV27 and J is TRBJ1-2; D unresolved. Germline V gene lookup returns CDR1 MNHEY and CDR2 SMNVEV (reference sequence). This CDR3 spans 15 amino acids. V was shortened by 3 bases and J by 0 bases, with 11 bases between the two germline ends. CDR3 residues: CASSLTGTPNYGYTF. The CDR3 region has the DNA TGTGCCAGCAGTTTGACCGGAACCCCTAACTATGGCTACACCTTC.

This chain joins TRBV10-2 and TRBJ2-4; TRBD2 agrees at 7 bases. Germline V gene lookup returns CDR1 WSHSY and CDR2 SAAADI. The CDR3 length is 15 residues. J gave up 3 bases and V 8 bases, and 10 bases lay outside the gene matches. This CDR3 is CASRASGTGKNIQYF. The CDR3 DNA follows: TGCGCCAGCCGGGCAAGCGGGACGGGCAAAAACATTCAGTACTTC.

The chain links TRBV15 to TRBJ1-1; D may be TRBD1 (5 bases). Trimming left V 5 bases short and J 3 bases short, with 16 bases between. CDR1 is LNHNV and CDR2 is YYDKDF in the germline V gene (reference sequence). The CDR3 is made up of 15 amino acids. The CDR3 sequence: CATSPSGLLDTEAFF. CDR3 in DNA: TGTGCCACCAGCCCCTCAGGGCTATTGGACACTGAAGCTTTCTTT.

V gene TRBV18 combines with J gene TRBJ1-5; TRBD1 might be the D (5 bases). The CDR3 is 14 amino acids. V was clipped by 4 bases and J by 3 bases, with 10 bases between them. Germline V gene lookup returns CDR1 KGHSH and CDR2 LQKENI. The CDR3 DNA reads TGTGCCAGCTCACTGACAGTCAACAATCAGCCCCAGCATTTT. It encodes CASSLTVNNQPQHF.

J is TRBJ2-5 and V is TRBV9; 7 bases match TRBD2. CDR3 length: 14 amino acids. The junction had 4 bases not matched to a gene; V was cut back by 0 bases and J by 5 bases. Germline V gives CDR1 SGDLS, CDR2 YYNGEE. The CDR3 DNA is TGTGCCAGCAGCGTAGGAGGGAGGGTGGAGACCCAGTACTTC. Translating it yields CASSVGGRVETQYF.

This clone was detected only a few times. The chain has TRBV6-1 and TRBJ2-2, with unresolved D. This CDR3 is built from 12 residues. The germline V gene encodes CDR1 MNHNS and CDR2 SASEGT. The ends were cut back, 6 bases at V and 3 bases at J, with 5 bases in the middle. CDR3 in DNA: TGTGCCAGCAGCGATTACACCGGGGAGCTGTTTTTT. Amino acids: CASSDYTGELFF.